This T cell receptor (beta chain) emerged from a study of graft-versus-host responses after intestinal transplantation. In the study overall: Recipients obtained multivisceral, liver-intestinal, or isolated intestinal transplants.

As to this clone: The antigen is unknown.

Assay used: immunoSEQ multiplex PCR; TCRdb lists only in-frame clones, some missing. The sample records more than 100,000 clones, just under 95% being singletons. The germline CDR1 and CDR2 sequences are SQVTM and ANQGSEA. This CDR3 is built from 16 residues. V lost 1 base and J 4 bases, leaving 19 bases between the germline ends. The clonotype was recovered from a human donor who received an intestinal transplant. This sample comprised unstimulated CD4+ T cells sorted from spleen or lymph node cells, obtained before intestinal transplant. The V call is TRBV29-1, the J call TRBJ1-2; D might be TRBD1 (6 bases). The CDR3, as DNA: TGCAGCGTTGAAGGGGCCCGGGGCCCAGGGGCCTATGGCTACACCTTC. Translated, it gives CSVEGARGPGAYGYTF. The whole variable domain, remainder taken from reference TRBV29-1 and TRBJ1-2, is SAVISQKPSRDICQRGTSLTIQCQVDSQVTMMFWYRQQPGQSLTLIATANQGSEATYESGFVIDKFPISRPNLTFSTLTVSNMSPEDSSIYLCSVEGARGPGAYGYTFGSGTRLTVV.